These 4 T cell receptor beta chains were all obtained from the same sample, sequenced in a study of cytomegalovirus exposure and HLA in healthy donors. The repertoire was sequenced with immunoSEQ multiplex PCR; TCRdb's copy has only in-frame clones and lacks some. The sample comprises 40,000 to 60,000 clones, around 94% of which are singletons, and 7.8% rests with the top ten. Sequencing input: PBMCs. These receptors originate from a woman aged 18 to 35 in good health and CMV-seropositive.

This clone has only one observation. The chain is built from TRBV19 and TRBJ1-6, with TRBD1 as a possible D gene (6 bases). Germline V gene data show CDR1 as LNHDA and CDR2 as SQIVND (reference sequence). The CDR3 spans 16 residues. V was shortened by 7 bases and J by 9 bases, with 22 bases between the two germline ends. This chain's CDR3 is CASTGRQGRVSSPLHF. In DNA form, the CDR3 reads TGTGCCAGTACCGGCCGCCAGGGGCGGGTGAGTTCACCCCTCCACTTT.

The chain couples TRBV5-1 to TRBJ2-2; 14 nucleotides align to TRBD2. CDR1 and CDR2 from the germline V gene are SGHRS and YFSETQ. Losses at the gene ends were 3 bases for V and 1 base for J; bases not matched to a gene: 5. The CDR3 sequence is 18 residues long. CDR3 protein: CASSSGGTSGRNTGELFF. In DNA form, the CDR3 reads TGCGCCAGCAGCTCGGGAGGGACTAGCGGGAGGAACACCGGGGAGCTGTTTTTT.

The chain is built from TRBV7-9 and TRBJ2-7; D is unclear. Germline CDR1 SEHNR, CDR2 FQNEAQ (reference sequence). The V end lost 7 bases, the J end lost 3 bases, and 13 bases lay between the germline ends. The CDR3 spans 13 residues. The CDR3 DNA sequence: TGTGCCAGCATCCCTGAAAACGGCTACGAGCAGTACTTC. Translation: CASIPENGYEQYF.

The chain couples TRBV28 to TRBJ2-1, with 9 bases fitting TRBD1. CDR1 and CDR2 from the germline V gene are MDHEN and SYDVKM. The length of the CDR3 is 15 residues. V was clipped by 2 bases and J by 4 bases; unmatched bases: 3. Written as DNA, the CDR3 is TGTGCCAGCAGTTTAGGGACAGGGATATACAATGAGCAGTTCTTC. Translation: CASSLGTGIYNEQFF.